This TCR beta chain was captured in a study of cytomegalovirus exposure and HLA in healthy donors. Broader study findings: A prior analysis recorded that most TCR beta V segments were productive about 87% or about 30% of the time.

The CDR3 covers 16 residues. Germline CDR1 and CDR2: MDHEN and SYDVKM. V lost 1 base and J 4 bases, leaving 16 bases between the germline ends. The PCR employed 60 Vbeta primers together with 13 Jbeta primers. Data came from immunoSEQ multiplex PCR; TCRdb stores just in-frame clones and leaves some out. Of over 120,000 clones listed, around four fifths are singletons. A remark on this clone: Antigen unknown.

The chain uses TRBV28 and TRBJ1-2, with D maybe TRBD1 (5 bases). The source is a man aged 25-40 years in good health and CMV-seropositive. The source material was PBMCs. The CDR3 region is CASSLSPGGDFYGYTF. CDR3 nucleotide sequence: TGTGCCAGCAGTTTATCCCCCGGGGGGGACTTCTATGGCTACACCTTC.